One and the same sample provided the 13 T cell receptor beta chains below, sequenced in a study of T-cell reconstitution after alpha-beta-depleted transplantation in children. Unique molecular identifiers were used to barcode this TCRbeta library. MiXCR, run by TCRdb on the PCR reads, gives a single entry per CDR3 protein. Among hundreds of thousands of distinct CDR3 sequences, over 9% were seen once, and the ten largest hold 7.5%. This material consisted of PBMCs, taken before TCRalphabeta/CD19-depleted stem cell transplant. These receptors all come from a boy under three years old with acute myeloid leukemia, due to receive a stem cell transplant.

This clonotype was recorded a few times. The gene calls are TRBV23-1 and TRBJ2-2; 8 nucleotides agree with TRBD2. TRBV23-1 falls under the ORF class, with uncertain function. The CDR3 length is 16 residues. Trimming at V came to 0 bases and at J to 6 bases, leaving 6 bases not matched to a gene. As DNA, the CDR3 is TGCGCCAGCAGTCAATCGAGGAAGCGGGAGTCCGGGGAGCTGTTTTTT. Its translation: CASSQSRKRESGELFF.

This clonotype was seen more than once but under ten times. The chain carries TRBV6-1 and TRBJ1-5; 7 bases match TRBD1. V lost 3 bases to trimming and J lost 1 base; unmatched junction nucleotides: 6. This CDR3 region has 16 residues. Germline V gene data show CDR1 as MNHNS and CDR2 as SASEGT. The CDR3 DNA reads TGTGCCAGCAGTGAGCTGACAGGGAGGAGCAATCAGCCCCAGCATTTT. Amino acid sequence: CASSELTGRSNQPQHF.

Ten or more counts support this clonotype. This chain's CDR3 is CASSLTSGIDEQFF. CDR3 nucleotide sequence: TGTGCCAGCAGCTTGACTAGCGGGATAGATGAGCAGTTCTTC. This rearrangement joins TRBV7-9 to TRBJ2-1; 11 bases match TRBD2. The CDR3 extends over 14 amino acids. The junction had 3 bases not matched to a gene; V was cut back by 3 bases and J by 8 bases. Germline loops: CDR1 SEHNR, CDR2 FQNEAQ (reference sequence).

There are a few counts of this clonotype. The CDR3 loop is CASSQTGGFSYEQYF. CDR3 in DNA: TGTGCCAGCAGCCAGACAGGGGGCTTCTCCTACGAGCAGTACTTC. The chain combines TRBV7-3 with TRBJ2-7; 10 bases line up with TRBD1. Germline V gives CDR1 SGHTA, CDR2 FQGTGA. CDR3 length: 15 amino acids. V lost 5 bases, J lost 0 bases, and 4 bases stayed unmatched.

The chain links TRBV24-1 to TRBJ2-1, with D unclear. The V end was cut by 4 bases, the J end by 0 bases, with 15 bases between. The length of the CDR3 is 17 residues. From germline, CDR1 is KGHDR and CDR2 SFDVKD. The CDR3 coding sequence is TGTGCCACCAGTGACCGAGTGCCCCCGAGCTCCTACAATGAGCAGTTCTTC. Its protein is CATSDRVPPSSYNEQFF.

This clonotype was detected ten times or more. This chain uses TRBV10-3 with TRBJ2-3, with 7 bases identical to TRBD1. With V trimmed by 6 bases and J by 10 bases, 13 bases remained unmatched. Germline CDR1 and CDR2: ENHRY and SYGVKD. This CDR3 is built from 14 residues. This CDR3 is CAISTGEWTAPQYF. CDR3 DNA: TGTGCCATCAGCACAGGGGAATGGACTGCGCCGCAGTATTTT.

This clonotype was recorded many times. The J gene is TRBJ1-2, the V gene TRBV12-3 or TRBV12-4, with TRBD1 matching over 9 bases. V lost 5 bases, J lost 4 bases, and 14 bases stayed unmatched. This CDR3 spans 17 amino acids. In nucleotides, the CDR3 is TGTGCCAGCAGTCCAAGGAGTAGGGACAGGGAAACCTATGGCTACACCTTC. Amino acid sequence: CASSPRSRDRETYGYTF.

This clonotype was picked up many times. The chain carries TRBV6-5 and TRBJ2-3; 14 bases are shared with TRBD2. In germline, CDR1 is MNHEY, CDR2 SVGAGI. V trimming: 6 bases; J trimming: 3 bases; junction bases outside the gene matches: 5. CDR3 length: 16 amino acids. CDR3 region: CASSYGLAGGTDTQYF. Written as DNA, the CDR3 is TGTGCCAGCAGCTACGGACTAGCGGGGGGTACAGATACGCAGTATTTT.

This clonotype occurred a few times. The chain links TRBV11-2 to TRBJ2-7; 12 bases are a match to TRBD2. Germline CDR1 SGHAT, CDR2 FQNNGV. This CDR3 is built from 16 residues. V trimming: 1 base; J trimming: 2 bases; junction bases outside the gene matches: 3. The CDR3 spells CASSLGGLAGTYEQYF. CDR3 coding DNA: TGTGCCAGCAGCTTAGGCGGACTAGCGGGAACCTACGAGCAGTACTTC.

About this clonotype itself: One junction end does not reproduce the germline sequence, and a read error may be involved. The chain links TRBV20-1 to TRBJ2-1; 9 positions agree with TRBD2. The CDR3 has 19 residues. Per the germline V gene, CDR1 is DFQATT and CDR2 is SNEGSKA (reference sequence). CDR3 nucleotides: TGCTGTGCTAGAGAGGGGGGAGCGGGAGGTATGGGCTCCTACAATGAGCAGTTCTTC. Translated, it gives CCAREGGAGGMGSYNEQFF.

This clonotype was found many times. The rearrangement joins TRBV18 to TRBJ1-2; tentative D call: TRBD1 (6 bases). CDR1 is KGHSH and CDR2 is LQKENI in the germline V gene. V shed 3 bases and J shed 7 bases, with 12 bases lying between them. This CDR3 contains 13 residues. CDR3 residues: CASSPPQGTGYTF. In DNA form, the CDR3 reads TGTGCCAGCTCACCTCCACAGGGTACTGGCTACACCTTC. Full variable domain (remainder filled in from reference TRBV18 and TRBJ1-2): NAGVMQNPRHLVRRRGQEARLRCSPMKGHSHVYWYRQLPEEGLKFMVYLQKENIIDESGMPKERFSAEFPKEGPSILRIQQVVRGDSAAYFCASSPPQGTGYTFGSGTRLTVV.

This clonotype was observed many times. The chain couples TRBV19 to TRBJ2-5; no clear D gene. Trimming removed 4 bases at V and 1 base at J, with 10 bases between. The CDR3 runs to 14 residues. CDR1 is LNHDA, CDR2 SQIVND, per germline (reference sequence). The CDR3 loop reads CASSTLLFQETQYF. The CDR3, as DNA: TGTGCCAGTAGTACCCTGTTATTCCAAGAGACCCAGTACTTC.

This clonotype was counted many times. V usage is TRBV4-2 and J usage is TRBJ2-3; 11 nucleotides line up with TRBD2. Per germline, CDR1 LGHNA and CDR2 YNFKEQ. The CDR3 is made up of 17 amino acids. V was pared by 4 bases and J by 3 bases, with 9 bases of the junction left unmatched. The CDR3 here is CASSLLPGLAATDTQYF. The DNA of the CDR3 is TGTGCCAGCAGCCTTCTACCGGGACTAGCGGCAACAGATACGCAGTATTTT.